This T cell receptor beta chain was profiled in a study of blood T cell repertoires in COVID-19. Study-wide context: The samples span acute and convalescent COVID-19 from the United States, Italy and Spain. Nucleic acid was either cDNA or gDNA, and it came from T cells, B-cell-depleted T cells, or PBMCs.

Germline loops: CDR1 GTSNPN, CDR2 SVGIG (reference sequence). V was shortened by 7 bases and J by 5 bases, with 18 bases between the two germline ends. The CDR3 is 13 residues long. In the original workflow: For nucleated cells, counts were estimated from reference gene primer amplification. Data came from immunoSEQ multiplex PCR; TCRdb stores just in-frame clones and leaves some out. That table supplies the V and J calls and clone size; D and trimming were determined from the DNA. The table records roughly 97,000 clones, almost 85% of them present only once. The gene calls are TRBV30 and TRBJ2-7; a possible D gene is TRBD2 (6 bases). The receptor's source is a man between 65 and 80 years old with acute or convalescent COVID-19. Material for sequencing was peripheral blood. The chain's CDR3 is CAFGAGGGHEQYF. The CDR3 nucleotides are TGTGCCTTTGGGGCCGGGGGTGGCCACGAGCAGTACTTC.